These 22 T cell receptor beta chains came from one sample sequenced in a study of regulatory T cells in long-lasting Graves disease. Noted time point: newly diagnosed GD, antithyroid drugs for less than 3 months. The TCR library used RNA extracted from PBMCs. Both iRepertoire HTBI primers and Arm-PCR of CDR3 regions were used to build the TCR beta libraries. TCRdb re-derived calls from the multiplex PCR reads in MiXCR, one entry per CDR3 protein. The sample yields about 540,000 distinct CDR3 sequences, about 14% seen once. The sample was also linked to a second study, of T cells in Graves' hyperthyroidism and ophthalmopathy.

The specimen comprised peripheral blood mononuclear cells (PBMCs), sampled at new diagnosis, from a patient treated with antithyroid drugs. Receptors originate from a man aged 25 to 40 with Graves disease.

The rearrangement links TRBV11-2 to TRBJ2-3, with TRBD2 identical over 13 bases. The ends lost 5 bases at V and 2 bases at J; junction bases unmatched: 4. The CDR3 sequence is 16 residues long. The germline V gene encodes CDR1 SGHAT and CDR2 FQNNGV. The CDR3 nucleotides read TGTGCCAGCAGCCCCGGACTAGCGGGAGACACAGATACGCAGTATTTT. Translation: CASSPGLAGDTDTQYF.

The chain recombines TRBV9 with TRBJ2-5, with 8 bases matching TRBD1. Germline lookup yields CDR1 SGDLS and CDR2 YYNGEE. This CDR3 is built from 16 residues. Trimming took 4 bases from V and 1 from J; bases not matched to a gene: 9. CDR3 sequence reads: CASSSRDRGGQETQYF. CDR3 in DNA: TGTGCCAGCAGCTCCCGAGACAGGGGAGGCCAAGAGACCCAGTACTTC.

The CDR3 reads CASSLTSGRDYNEQFF. Written as DNA, the CDR3 is TGTGCCAGCAGCTTAACTAGCGGGAGGGATTACAATGAGCAGTTCTTC. The rearrangement joins TRBV7-3 to TRBJ2-1; TRBD2 matches 11 bases. Germline V CDR1 and CDR2: SGHTA, FQGTGA. The CDR3 loop spans 16 amino acids. V dropped 0 bases and J dropped 4; count of bases not matched to a gene: 2.

The chain recombines TRBV12-3 or TRBV12-4 with TRBJ2-4; TRBD2 matches at 10 bases. This CDR3 has 15 residues. V dropped 7 bases and J dropped 2; count of bases not matched to a gene: 5. The CDR3 loop reads CASTRLAGTKNIQYF. In nucleotides, the CDR3 is TGTGCCAGCACTCGACTAGCGGGCACCAAAAACATTCAGTACTTC.

The J gene is TRBJ2-2, the V gene TRBV19; the D is unclear. The V end lost 5 bases, the J end lost 5 bases, and 12 bases lay between the germline ends. The CDR3 spans 14 residues. Germline V CDR1 and CDR2: LNHDA, SQIVND (reference sequence). Here the CDR3 DNA reads TGTGCCAGTAGTCTCGGACCGGTAACCGGGGAGCTGTTTTTT. This codes for CASSLGPVTGELFF.

The table lists this clonotype with many counts. The CDR3 protein is CASSPQRSNTDTQYF. The CDR3, as DNA: TGTGCCAGCAGCCCGCAACGGTCCAATACAGATACGCAGTATTTT. The chain links TRBV27 to TRBJ2-3; no clear D. This CDR3 is built from 15 residues. CDR1 is MNHEY, CDR2 SMNVEV, per germline (reference sequence). The germline V and J ends were trimmed by 6 bases and 3 bases, with 16 bases remaining between them.

This clonotype appeared many times. The chain has TRBV7-9 and TRBJ2-1; the D is unclear. CDR1 is SEHNR, CDR2 FQNEAQ, per germline (reference sequence). V dropped 1 base and J dropped 7 bases, with 5 bases sitting between them. The CDR3 is 12 residues long. The CDR3 is CASSLGRNEQFF. CDR3 DNA sequence: TGTGCCAGCAGCTTAGGGCGTAATGAGCAGTTCTTC.

This clonotype was picked up many times. This chain connects TRBV5-1 to TRBJ2-5, with D perhaps TRBD1 (6 bases). Trimming removed 0 bases from V and 0 bases from J, with 9 bases in between. The CDR3 covers 15 residues. Germline CDR1 reads SGHRS; CDR2 reads YFSETQ. The CDR3 loop is CASSLGAGDQETQYF. The CDR3 region has the DNA TGCGCCAGCAGCTTGGGTGCAGGGGACCAAGAGACCCAGTACTTC.

This clonotype has a count of ten or more. The chain carries TRBV13 and TRBJ2-1, with D possibly TRBD2 on 6 matching bases. The CDR3 contains 17 residues. V was pared by 6 bases and J by 7 bases, with 25 bases between. The germline V gene has CDR1 PRHDT and CDR2 FYEKMQ (reference sequence). The chain's CDR3 is CASRLSTGEEGGNEQFF. As DNA, the CDR3 is TGTGCCAGCAGACTAAGCACCGGGGAGGAGGGCGGAAATGAGCAGTTCTTC.

This clonotype was picked up many times. The CDR3 reads CASSIMGQSYNEQFF. The CDR3 nucleotides read TGTGCCAGTAGTATCATGGGACAGTCCTACAATGAGCAGTTCTTC. The chain has TRBV19 and TRBJ2-1; TRBD1 aligns across 7 bases. This CDR3 is built from 15 residues. V lost 3 bases, J lost 1 base, and 3 bases stayed unmatched. Germline V gene sequence: CDR1 LNHDA, CDR2 SQIVND (reference sequence).

This clonotype was seen repeatedly, ten times or more. This rearrangement joins TRBV12-3 or TRBV12-4 to TRBJ1-2; D unclear. V lost 7 bases and J lost 2, with 17 bases in between. This CDR3 spans 15 amino acids. The DNA of the CDR3 is TGTGCCAGCACCCTTGTCCCAGATATCAACTATGGCTACACCTTC. This translates into CASTLVPDINYGYTF.

The table lists this clonotype with a few counts. The chain employs TRBV27 and TRBJ2-7; no firm D call. The length of the CDR3 is 14 residues. V lost 2 bases, J lost 6 bases, and 14 bases lay in between. Germline CDR1 and CDR2: MNHEY and SMNVEV (reference sequence). DNA of the CDR3: TGTGCCAGCAGTTTAGCCCCCTCAAGCTTCGAGCAGTACTTC. Protein sequence: CASSLAPSSFEQYF.

This clonotype showed up many times. The rearrangement uses TRBV6-1 and TRBJ1-1; no clear D. Germline V gives CDR1 MNHNS, CDR2 SASEGT. V dropped 5 bases and J dropped 0 bases, with 7 bases sitting between them. This CDR3 comprises 13 residues. The CDR3 DNA reads TGTGCCAGCAGTCAATCCCTGAACACTGAAGCTTTCTTT. Its protein is CASSQSLNTEAFF.

This clonotype was found many times. The chain combines TRBV15 with TRBJ1-2; D is uncertain. The V and J ends lost 5 bases and 0 bases respectively, with 7 bases between them. CDR1 is LNHNV, CDR2 YYDKDF, per germline (reference sequence). The CDR3 is 13 residues long. The CDR3 DNA is TGTGCCACCAGCGAGGCCGCTAACTATGGCTACACCTTC. Its protein product is CATSEAANYGYTF.

The chain joins TRBV12-3 or TRBV12-4 to TRBJ2-1, with TRBD2 identical over 15 bases. The junction had 11 bases not matched to a gene; V was cut back by 5 bases and J by 9 bases. The length of the CDR3 is 17 residues. CDR3 bases: TGTGCCAGCAGTGGACTAGCGGGAGGGCCACTCTCCCCTGAGCAGTTCTTC. Encoded protein: CASSGLAGGPLSPEQFF.

The table lists this clonotype with many counts. The rearrangement uses TRBV12-3 or TRBV12-4 and TRBJ1-2; the D is unclear. V lost 7 bases, J lost 14 bases, and 17 bases lay in between. The CDR3 covers 11 residues. The CDR3 coding sequence is TGTGCCAGCATTCATTCTGCGTTCCAAACCTTC. It encodes CASIHSAFQTF.

This clonotype came up many times. The gene calls are TRBV9 and TRBJ2-1; D unclear. This CDR3 contains 15 residues. The germline V gene has CDR1 SGDLS and CDR2 YYNGEE. The V end lost 2 bases, the J end lost 0 bases, and 9 bases lay between the germline ends. CDR3 sequence reads: CASSVGWDSYNEQFF. CDR3 DNA sequence: TGTGCCAGCAGCGTGGGGTGGGACTCCTACAATGAGCAGTTCTTC.

This CDR3 reads CASRKGLSTDTQYF. CDR3 nucleotide sequence: TGTGCCAGCAGAAAGGGCCTGAGCACAGATACGCAGTATTTT. This chain joins TRBV6-1 and TRBJ2-3; D remains unclear. This CDR3 contains 14 residues. V lost 6 bases, J lost 0 bases, and 10 bases lay in between. Germline V CDR1 and CDR2: MNHNS, SASEGT.

V is TRBV29-1 and J is TRBJ2-2; D call uncertain. With 0 bases removed from V and 4 bases from J, the gap between germline ends came to 6 bases. This CDR3 region has 13 residues. CDR1 is SQVTM and CDR2 is ANQGSEA in the germline V gene. The CDR3 DNA follows: TGCAGCGTTGAAGATAGTGGCACCGGGGAGCTGTTTTTT. Protein sequence: CSVEDSGTGELFF.

V gene TRBV19 combines with J gene TRBJ1-5; unclear D gene. Deletions cut 3 bases from V and 0 bases from J, with 9 bases between. The CDR3 runs to 15 residues. Germline lookup yields CDR1 LNHDA and CDR2 SQIVND (reference sequence). This CDR3 reads CASSILANSNQPQHF. The CDR3 DNA sequence: TGTGCCAGTAGTATCTTAGCGAATAGCAATCAGCCCCAGCATTTT.

This clonotype was seen at least ten times. The chain recombines TRBV20-1 with TRBJ1-2; D is undetermined. CDR1 and CDR2 from the germline V gene are DFQATT and SNEGSKA (reference sequence). The CDR3 length is 12 residues. V was trimmed by 3 bases and J by 1 base, leaving 6 bases between them. The CDR3 region has the DNA TGCAGTGCTAGCTCATTTAACTATGGCTACACCTTC. This gives the protein CSASSFNYGYTF.

This clonotype was counted ten times or more. V usage is TRBV24-1 and J usage is TRBJ2-1; 9 nucleotides align to TRBD1. V was clipped by 1 base and J by 6 bases; unmatched bases: 18. CDR1 is KGHDR, CDR2 SFDVKD, per germline. The CDR3 covers 20 residues. CDR3 sequence: CATSDFLGQGLGPRSNEQFF. CDR3 bases: TGTGCCACCAGTGATTTTTTGGGACAGGGCCTGGGGCCGAGAAGCAATGAGCAGTTCTTC.